This TCR beta chain emerged from a study of cytomegalovirus exposure and HLA in healthy donors. Produced via immunoSEQ multiplex PCR; TCRdb's table is partial and in-frame only. Here the sample spans some 150,000 clones, 94% being singletons. Regarding this clone: The antigen remains undetermined.

Study-level findings and limits: With high specificity and sensitivity, the classifier reportedly diagnosed cytomegalovirus status. Clusters of TCRs from the first cohort tended to co-occur in the approximately 130 validation repertoires (as a later analysis found). Most observed TCR sequences were rare, whereas some public TCRs were detected in many donors.

These donors were members of the 120-subject validation cohort, a group separate from the roughly 670-subject first cohort. The ends lost 3 bases at V and 5 bases at J; junction bases unmatched: 12. Looked up from germline, CDR1 is MNHEY and CDR2 is SMNVEV (reference sequence). The CDR3 runs to 17 residues. The rearrangement joins TRBV27 to TRBJ2-2; the match to TRBD1 covers 7 bases. The sequencing input was PBMCs. The receptor's source is a man younger than 35 in good health and CMV-seropositive. The CDR3 here is CASSFTGVGASTGELFF. In DNA form, the CDR3 reads TGTGCCAGCAGTTTTACAGGGGTTGGGGCCTCGACCGGGGAGCTGTTTTTT.